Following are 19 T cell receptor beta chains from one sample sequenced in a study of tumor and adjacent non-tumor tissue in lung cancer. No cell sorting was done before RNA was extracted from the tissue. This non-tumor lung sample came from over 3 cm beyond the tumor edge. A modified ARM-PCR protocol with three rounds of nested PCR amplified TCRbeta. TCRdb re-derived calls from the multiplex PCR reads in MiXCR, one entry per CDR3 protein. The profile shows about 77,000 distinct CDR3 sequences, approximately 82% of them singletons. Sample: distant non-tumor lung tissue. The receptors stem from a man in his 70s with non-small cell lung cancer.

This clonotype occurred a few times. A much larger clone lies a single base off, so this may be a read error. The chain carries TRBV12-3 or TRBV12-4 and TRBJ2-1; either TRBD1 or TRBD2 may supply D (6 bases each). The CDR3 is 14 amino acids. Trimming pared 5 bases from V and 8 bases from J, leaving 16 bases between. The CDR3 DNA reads TGTGCCAGCAGTCTAGTGGGGGGCTCGGATGAGCAGTTCTTC. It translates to CASSLVGGSDEQFF.

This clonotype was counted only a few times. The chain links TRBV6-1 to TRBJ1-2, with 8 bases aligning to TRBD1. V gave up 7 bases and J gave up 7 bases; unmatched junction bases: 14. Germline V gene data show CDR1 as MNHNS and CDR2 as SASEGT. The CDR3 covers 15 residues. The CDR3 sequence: CASNARDRNGGGYTF. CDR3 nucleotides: TGTGCCAGCAACGCCAGGGACAGGAACGGTGGTGGCTACACCTTC.

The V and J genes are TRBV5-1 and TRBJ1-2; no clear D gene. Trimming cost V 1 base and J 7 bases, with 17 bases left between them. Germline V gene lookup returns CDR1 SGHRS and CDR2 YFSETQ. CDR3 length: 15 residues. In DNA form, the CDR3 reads TGCGCCAGCAGCTTGTCAGCAGGTCCTGAGAGTGGCTACACCTTC. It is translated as CASSLSAGPESGYTF.

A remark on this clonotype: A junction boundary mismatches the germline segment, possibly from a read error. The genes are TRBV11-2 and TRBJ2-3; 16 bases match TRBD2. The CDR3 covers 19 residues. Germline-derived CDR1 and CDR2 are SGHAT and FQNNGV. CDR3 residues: CATSRGLAGGPRLTDTRYF. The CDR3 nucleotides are TGTGCCACCAGCCGGGGACTAGCGGGGGGGCCCCGACTCACAGATACGCGGTATTTT. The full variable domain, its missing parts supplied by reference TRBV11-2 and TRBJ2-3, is EAGVAQSPRYKIIEKRQSVAFWCNPISGHATLYWYQQILGQGPKLLIQFQNNGVVDDSQLPKDRFSAERLKGVDSTLKIQPAKLEDSAVYLCATSRGLAGGPRLTDTRYFGPGTRLTVL.

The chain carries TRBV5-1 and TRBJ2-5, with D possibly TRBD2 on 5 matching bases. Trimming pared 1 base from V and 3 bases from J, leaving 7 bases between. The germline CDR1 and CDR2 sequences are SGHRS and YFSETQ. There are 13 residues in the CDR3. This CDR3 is CASSLPAEETQYF. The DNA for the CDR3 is TGCGCCAGCAGCTTGCCAGCGGAAGAGACCCAGTACTTC. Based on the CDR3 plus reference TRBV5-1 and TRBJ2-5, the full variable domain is KAGVTQTPRYLIKTRGQQVTLSCSPISGHRSVSWYQQTPGQGLQFLFEYFSETQRNKGNFPGRFSGRQFSNSRSEMNVSTLELGDSALYLCASSLPAEETQYFGPGTRLLVL.

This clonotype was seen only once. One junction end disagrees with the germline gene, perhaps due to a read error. CDR3 sequence (DNA): TGTACCAGCACCCGTCAGGAAGTAAGCACGGATACGCAGTATTTT. Amino acids: CTSTRQEVSTDTQYF. This chain joins TRBV11-3 and TRBJ2-3, with D hard to call. The CDR3 is 15 residues long. Germline assignment: CDR1 SGHNT and CDR2 YENEEA.

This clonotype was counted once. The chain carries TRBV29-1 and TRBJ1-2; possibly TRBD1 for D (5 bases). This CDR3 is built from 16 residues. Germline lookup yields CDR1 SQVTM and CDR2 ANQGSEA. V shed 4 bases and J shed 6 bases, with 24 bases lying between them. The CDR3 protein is CSVVPYQPLGEDGYTF. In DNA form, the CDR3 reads TGCAGCGTTGTCCCCTATCAACCCTTGGGGGAAGATGGCTACACCTTC. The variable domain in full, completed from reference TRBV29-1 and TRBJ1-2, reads SAVISQKPSRDICQRGTSLTIQCQVDSQVTMMFWYRQQPGQSLTLIATANQGSEATYESGFVIDKFPISRPNLTFSTLTVSNMSPEDSSIYLCSVVPYQPLGEDGYTFGSGTRLTVV.

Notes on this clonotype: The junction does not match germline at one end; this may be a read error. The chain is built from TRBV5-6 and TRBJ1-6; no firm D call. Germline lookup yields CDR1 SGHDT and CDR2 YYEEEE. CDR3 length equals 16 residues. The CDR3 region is CASSFEGSSYNPPLHF. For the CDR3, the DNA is TGTGCCAGTAGCTTCGAGGGTAGCTCCTATAATCCACCCCTCCACTTT.

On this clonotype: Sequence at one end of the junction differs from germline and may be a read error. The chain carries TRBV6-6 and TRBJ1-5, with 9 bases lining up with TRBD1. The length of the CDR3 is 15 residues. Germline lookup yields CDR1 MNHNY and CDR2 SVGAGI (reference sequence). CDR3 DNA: TGTGCCAGCACTCCACAGGGGGCAGGCAATCTGCCCCAGCATTTT. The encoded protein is CASTPQGAGNLPQHF.

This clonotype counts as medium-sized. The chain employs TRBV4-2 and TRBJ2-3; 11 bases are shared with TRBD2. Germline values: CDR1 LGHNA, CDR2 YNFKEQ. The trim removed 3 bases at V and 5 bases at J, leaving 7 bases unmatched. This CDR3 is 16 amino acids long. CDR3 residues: CASSQVSGGAQDTQYF. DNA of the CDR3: TGTGCCAGCAGCCAGGTTAGCGGGGGGGCCCAAGATACGCAGTATTTT.

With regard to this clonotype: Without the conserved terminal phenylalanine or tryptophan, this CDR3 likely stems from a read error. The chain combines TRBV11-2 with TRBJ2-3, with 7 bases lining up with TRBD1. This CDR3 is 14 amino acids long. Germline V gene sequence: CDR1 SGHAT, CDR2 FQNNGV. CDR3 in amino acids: CPSSPQGFSDTQYV. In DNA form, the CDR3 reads TGTCCCAGCAGCCCACAGGGGTTCTCAGATACGCAGTATGTT.

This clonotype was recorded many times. The chain's CDR3 is CASSYIEETQYF. The CDR3 DNA follows: TGTGCCAGCAGCTACATAGAAGAGACCCAGTACTTC. This chain uses TRBV5-6 with TRBJ2-5; no definite D call. There are 12 residues in the CDR3. Germline loops: CDR1 SGHDT, CDR2 YYEEEE. V lost 3 bases to trimming and J lost 3 bases, with 6 bases between them.

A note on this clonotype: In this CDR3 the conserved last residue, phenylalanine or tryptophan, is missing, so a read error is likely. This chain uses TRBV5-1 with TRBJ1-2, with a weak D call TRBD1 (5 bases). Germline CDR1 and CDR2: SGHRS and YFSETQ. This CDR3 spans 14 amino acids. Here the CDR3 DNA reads TGCGCCAACAGCTTGGCAGGGTTCTCCGATGGCTACACCATC. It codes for CANSLAGFSDGYTI.

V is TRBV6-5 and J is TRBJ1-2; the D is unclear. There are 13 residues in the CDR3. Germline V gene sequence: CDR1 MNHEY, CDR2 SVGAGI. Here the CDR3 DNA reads TGTGTCTGCAGGCCGGGGAATCGCTATGGCTACACCTTC. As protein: CVCRPGNRYGYTF.

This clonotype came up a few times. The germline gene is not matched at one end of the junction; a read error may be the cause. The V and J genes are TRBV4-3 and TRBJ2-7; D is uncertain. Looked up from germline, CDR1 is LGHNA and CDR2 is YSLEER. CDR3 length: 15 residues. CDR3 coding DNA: TGTGCCAGCAGCCAAGATAAGATGGGATACTATGAGCAGTACTTC. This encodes CASSQDKMGYYEQYF.

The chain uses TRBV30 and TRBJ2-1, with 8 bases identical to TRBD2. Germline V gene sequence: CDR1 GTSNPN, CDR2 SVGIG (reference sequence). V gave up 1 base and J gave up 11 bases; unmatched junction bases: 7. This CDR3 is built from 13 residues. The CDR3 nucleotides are TGTGCCTGGAGTGCGGGACTAGAGAGCAAGCAGTTCTTC. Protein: CAWSAGLESKQFF.

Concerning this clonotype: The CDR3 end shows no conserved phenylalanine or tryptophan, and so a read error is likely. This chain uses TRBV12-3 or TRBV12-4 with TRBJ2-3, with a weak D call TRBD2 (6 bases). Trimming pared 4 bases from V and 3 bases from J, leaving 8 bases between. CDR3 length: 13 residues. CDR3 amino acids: CASSSGGTDTQYS. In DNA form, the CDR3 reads TGTGCCAGCAGTTCTGGGGGGACAGATACGCAGTATTCT.

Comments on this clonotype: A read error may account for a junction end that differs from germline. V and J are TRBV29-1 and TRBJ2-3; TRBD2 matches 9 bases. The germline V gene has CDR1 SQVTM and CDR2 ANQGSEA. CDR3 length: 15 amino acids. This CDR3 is CSVPGRAGGTDTQFF. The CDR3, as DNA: TGCAGCGTTCCTGGACGGGCGGGGGGGACAGATACGCAGTTTTTT.

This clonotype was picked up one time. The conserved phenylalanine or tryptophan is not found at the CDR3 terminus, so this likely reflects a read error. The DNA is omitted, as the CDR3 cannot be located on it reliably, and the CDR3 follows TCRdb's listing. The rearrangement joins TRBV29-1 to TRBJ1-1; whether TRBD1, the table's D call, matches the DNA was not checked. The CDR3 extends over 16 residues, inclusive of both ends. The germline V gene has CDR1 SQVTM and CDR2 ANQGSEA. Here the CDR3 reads CSVTGTGGTGGTEPFS.